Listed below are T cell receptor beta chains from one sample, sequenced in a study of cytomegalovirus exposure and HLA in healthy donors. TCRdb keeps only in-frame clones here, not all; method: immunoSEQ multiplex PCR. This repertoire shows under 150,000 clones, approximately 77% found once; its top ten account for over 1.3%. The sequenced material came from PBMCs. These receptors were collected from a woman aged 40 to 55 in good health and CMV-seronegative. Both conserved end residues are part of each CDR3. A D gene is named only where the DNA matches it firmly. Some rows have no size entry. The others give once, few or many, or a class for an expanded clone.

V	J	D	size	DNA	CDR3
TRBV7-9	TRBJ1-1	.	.	TGTGCCAGCACCTTCGGGGGGGACACTGAAGCTTTCTTT	CASTFGGDTEAFF
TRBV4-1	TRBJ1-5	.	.	TGCGCCAGCAGCCAAGAATGGCAGATTAGCAATCAGCCCCAGCATTTT	CASSQEWQISNQPQHF
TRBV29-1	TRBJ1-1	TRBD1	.	TGCAGCGTTGTACAGGGGATCGCTGAAGCTTTCTTT	CSVVQGIAEAFF
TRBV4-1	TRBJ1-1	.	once	TGCGCCAGCAGCCATGGGCAGGAGAACACTGAAGCTTTCTTT	CASSHGQENTEAFF
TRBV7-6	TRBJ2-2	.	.	TGTGCCAGCAGCTTAAGCCGCGTGAACACCGGGGAGCTGTTTTTT	CASSLSRVNTGELFF
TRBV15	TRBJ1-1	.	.	TGTGCCACCAGCAGTGGGCAGGGTGAAGCTTTCTTT	CATSSGQGEAFF
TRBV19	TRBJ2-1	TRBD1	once	TGTGCCAGTAGTATACAAACAGGGGCTGAGCAGTTCTTC	CASSIQTGAEQFF
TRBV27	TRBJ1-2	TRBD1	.	TGTGCCAGCAGGTCCCAGGGGGTTGGAGAATATGGCTACACCTTC	CASRSQGVGEYGYTF
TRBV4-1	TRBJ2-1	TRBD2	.	TGCGCCAGCAGCCAAGATTCATTAGCGGGGGGGGGTCAGTTCTTC	CASSQDSLAGGGQFF
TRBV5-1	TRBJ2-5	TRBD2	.	TGCGCCAGCAGCAGTGGACTAGCGGGGGCCCAAGAGACCCAGTACTTC	CASSSGLAGAQETQYF
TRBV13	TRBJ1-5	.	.	TGTGCCAGCAGCTTAGGAGGGGCTTACTCCGGGAGCAATCAGCCCCAGCATTTT	CASSLGGAYSGSNQPQHF
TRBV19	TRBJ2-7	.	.	TGTGCCAGTAGTAAGACAGCCTCCTACGAGCAGTACTTC	CASSKTASYEQYF
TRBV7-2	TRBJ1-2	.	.	TGTGCCAGCAGCCCCGGGGGTTCGGGGTCTATCATGGTAGGCTACACCTTC	CASSPGGSGSIMVGYTF
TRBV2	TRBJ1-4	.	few	TGTGCCAGCACAGGGGATAGTGAAAAACTGTTTTTT	CASTGDSEKLFF
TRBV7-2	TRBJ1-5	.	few	TGTGCCAGCAGCTTAACCAGTAGCAATCAGCCCCAGCATTTT	CASSLTSSNQPQHF
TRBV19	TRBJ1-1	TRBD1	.	TGTGCCAGTAGACCTATTATGGGGGACAGGGTTCGCACTGAAGCTTTCTTT	CASRPIMGDRVRTEAFF
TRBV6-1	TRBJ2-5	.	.	TGTGCCAGCAGTGAAATAGGGTCAGGGGTAAGGTATCGAGGGGAGACCCAGTACTTC	CASSEIGSGVRYRGETQYF
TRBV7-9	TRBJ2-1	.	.	TGTTCCAGCAGCCTAACAGATAGCGTCTTCTCCTACAATGAGCAGTTCTTC	CSSSLTDSVFSYNEQFF
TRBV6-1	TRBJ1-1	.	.	TGTGCCAGCAGTGAACCCCACAGGGTCAACACTGAAGCTTTCTTT	CASSEPHRVNTEAFF
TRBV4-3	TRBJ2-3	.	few	TGCGCCAGCAGCCAAGATCGTCAGGGCCGAGATACGCAGTATTTT	CASSQDRQGRDTQYF
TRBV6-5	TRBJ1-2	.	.	TGTGCCAGCAGTGCCCAGGGGCGTAACTATGGCTACACCTTC	CASSAQGRNYGYTF
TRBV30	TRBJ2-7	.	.	TGTGCCTGGAGTGTACTGGGGGGGCAGTACGAGCAGTACTTC	CAWSVLGGQYEQYF
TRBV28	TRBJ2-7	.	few	TGTGCCAGCGGCTCCGACGCTAGGGGCTACGAGCAGTACTTC	CASGSDARGYEQYF
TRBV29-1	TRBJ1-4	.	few	TGCAGCGTGGAGGATGAAAAACTGTTTTTT	CSVEDEKLFF
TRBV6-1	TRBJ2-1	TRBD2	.	TGTGCCAGCAGTGAATGGCACCGTGCGGGGGGAAACAATGAGCAGTTCTTC	CASSEWHRAGGNNEQFF
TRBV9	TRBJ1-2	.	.	TGTGCCAGCAGCCCCGAGGGGGGGGCTGGCTATGGCTACACCTTC	CASSPEGGAGYGYTF
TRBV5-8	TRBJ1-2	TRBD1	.	TGTGCCAGCAGCTTGGACAGGGGGCTGGGTGGCTACACCTTC	CASSLDRGLGGYTF
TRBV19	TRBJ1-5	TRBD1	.	TGTGCCAGTAGTATAGCCCCGACAGGGACGGGCAATCAGCCCCAGCATTTT	CASSIAPTGTGNQPQHF
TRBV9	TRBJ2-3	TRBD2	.	TGTGCCAGCAGCCCACTAGGACTAGCCCCTACGCAGTATTTT	CASSPLGLAPTQYF
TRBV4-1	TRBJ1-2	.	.	TGCGCCAGCAGCCAAGATCTTGGGCAGGGCCTCTATGGCTACACCTTC	CASSQDLGQGLYGYTF
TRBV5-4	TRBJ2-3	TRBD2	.	TGTGCCAGCAGCTTTCCGGTAGCGGGGGGAACAGATACGCAGTATTTT	CASSFPVAGGTDTQYF
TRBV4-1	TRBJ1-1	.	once	TGCGCCAGCAGCCAAGAACATCTGGTGAACACTGAAGCTTTCTTT	CASSQEHLVNTEAFF
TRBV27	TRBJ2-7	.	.	TGTGCCAGCAGTTGGTCGGGGTTTCAGTCCTACGAGCAGTACTTC	CASSWSGFQSYEQYF
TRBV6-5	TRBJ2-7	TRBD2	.	TGTGCCAGCAGCCCCCGCGCGGGGGGTCCCTACGGACAGTACTTC	CASSPRAGGPYGQYF
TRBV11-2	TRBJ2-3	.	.	TGTGCCAGCAGCTTGGCTTGGAGAGATACGCAGTATTTT	CASSLAWRDTQYF
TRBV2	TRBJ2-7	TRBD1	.	TGTGCCAGCAGGCTATTTGACAGGGGCTCCTACGAGCAGTACTTC	CASRLFDRGSYEQYF